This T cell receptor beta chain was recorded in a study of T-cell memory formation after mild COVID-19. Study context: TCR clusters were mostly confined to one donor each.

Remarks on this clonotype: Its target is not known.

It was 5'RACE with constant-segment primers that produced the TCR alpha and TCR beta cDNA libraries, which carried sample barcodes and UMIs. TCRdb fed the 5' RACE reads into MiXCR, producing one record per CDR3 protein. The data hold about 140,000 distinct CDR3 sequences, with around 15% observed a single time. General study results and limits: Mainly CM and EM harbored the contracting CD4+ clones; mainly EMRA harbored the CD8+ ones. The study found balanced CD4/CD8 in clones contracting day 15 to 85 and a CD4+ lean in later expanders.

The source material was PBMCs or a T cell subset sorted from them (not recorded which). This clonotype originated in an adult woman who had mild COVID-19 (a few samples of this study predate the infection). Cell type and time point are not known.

CDR3 residues: CASSAEGAMNTEAFF. In DNA, the CDR3 is TGTGCCAGCAGCGCCGAGGGGGCCATGAACACTGAAGCTTTCTTT. This chain connects TRBV9 to TRBJ1-1, with TRBD1 matching 7 bases. The germline V gene has CDR1 SGDLS and CDR2 YYNGEE. V gave up 3 bases and J gave up 0 bases; unmatched junction bases: 5. The CDR3 runs to 15 residues.